This T cell receptor beta chain was captured by sequencing in a study of T cells after yellow fever vaccination. Study overall: Researchers used SMART-Seq v4 Ultra Low Input to prepare fractions that had low cell numbers.

Study-wide results and limits: Of the clonotypes, a small share occurred in both CD4 and CD8 compartments. High-abundance clonotypes from the bulk population could contaminate FACS-sorted repertoires.

TCRdb reprocessed the 5' RACE reads via MiXCR and lists one record per CDR3 protein. The data hold around 140,000 distinct CDR3 sequences, with just over 6.5% observed a single time. V was clipped by 2 bases and J by 5 bases; unmatched bases: 10. CDR3 length: 15 residues. Germline V gene lookup returns CDR1 SQVTM and CDR2 ANQGSEA. This clonotype was recorded at least ten times. Its specificity is not known. Sequencing used CD4+ T cells sorted from PBMCs, obtained 10 days after the yellow fever booster vaccination. The clonotype was recovered from a man aged 25-40 years who received the YFV17D yellow fever vaccine. The J gene is TRBJ2-3, the V gene TRBV29-1, with TRBD2 identical over 7 bases. Here the CDR3 reads CSVERTGGSQDTQYF. CDR3 sequence (DNA): TGCAGCGTTGAAAGAACCGGGGGGTCACAAGATACGCAGTATTTT.